One and the same sample provided the 17 T cell receptor beta chains below, sequenced in a study of shared clonotypes between healthy human individuals. Sequenced by immunoSEQ multiplex PCR; TCRdb stores in-frame clones only, minus some. Among 850,000 to 1,200,000 clones listed, about 74% were seen once. The material sequenced was memory CD4+ T cells sorted from blood. Subset reported: CD45RA-negative fraction. Source of these receptors: a man between 18 and 29 years old in good health.

The chain has TRBV6-6 and TRBJ2-7; D call uncertain. Germline loops: CDR1 MNHNY, CDR2 SVGAGI (reference sequence). V lost 5 bases, J lost 2 bases, and 13 bases lay in between. The CDR3 runs to 14 residues. CDR3 DNA: TGTGCCAGCAGTCTCGGCGAATCCACCTACGAGCAGTACTTC. Protein: CASSLGESTYEQYF.

The chain uses TRBV30 and TRBJ1-6; 10 bases are a match to TRBD1. Germline loops: CDR1 GTSNPN, CDR2 SVGIG (reference sequence). Trimming at V came to 3 bases and at J to 5 bases, leaving 7 bases not matched to a gene. The CDR3 is 16 amino acids. CDR3 residues: CAWRTTGTGDNSPLHF. The CDR3, as DNA: TGTGCCTGGAGAACGACCGGGACAGGGGATAATTCACCCCTCCACTTT.

The chain carries TRBV7-2 and TRBJ2-5; TRBD1 or TRBD2 may be the D gene (5 bases each). Trimming removed 1 base from V and 4 bases from J, with 19 bases in between. CDR1 and CDR2 from the germline V gene are SGHTA and FQGNSA. This CDR3 has 17 amino acids. CDR3 nucleotides: TGTGCCAGCAGCTTAGAAGGGAACAGGCAACGGGGAGAGACCCAGTACTTC. It specifies CASSLEGNRQRGETQYF.

This clone occurred once. The chain carries TRBV30 and TRBJ2-5; 7 bases are shared with TRBD2. The DNA end is a closer match to TRBJ2-7, so the J assignment may be wrong. CDR1 and CDR2 (germline): GTSNPN, SVGIG (reference sequence). CDR3 size: 17 residues. The CDR3, as DNA: TGTGCCTGGAGCGCCGGGGTGGGGGACTACTATTACGGCGAGCAGTACTTC. This gives the protein CAWSAGVGDYYYGEQYF.

V gene TRBV10-3 combines with J gene TRBJ2-3; TRBD2 is a possible D gene (5 bases). Germline V lookup: CDR1 ENHRY, CDR2 SYGVKD. The germline V and J ends were trimmed by 4 bases and 1 base, with 12 bases remaining between them. The CDR3 totals 15 residues. The chain's CDR3 is CAISGGDRGTDTQYF. The CDR3 DNA sequence: TGTGCCATCAGTGGGGGAGATAGGGGCACAGATACGCAGTATTTT.

A note on this clone: At the DNA level, this CDR3 is encoded by other sequences in the same sample as well. J is TRBJ2-5 and V is TRBV7-2; D is unclear. Germline lookup yields CDR1 SGHTA and CDR2 FQGNSA. Trimming removed 1 base from V and 2 bases from J, with 5 bases in between. This CDR3 region has 13 residues. CDR3: CASSLGSQETQYF. The CDR3 DNA sequence: TGTGCCAGCAGCTTAGGCAGTCAAGAGACCCAGTACTTC.

The chain recombines TRBV14 with TRBJ1-1, with 8 bases lining up with TRBD1. CDR3 length equals 13 residues. V lost 8 bases, J lost 6 bases, and 8 bases stayed unmatched. The germline CDR1 and CDR2 sequences are SGHDN and FVKESK. CDR3 protein: CASLNRGSSEAFF. CDR3 coding DNA: TGTGCCAGCCTGAACAGGGGGAGTTCTGAAGCTTTCTTT.

At least ten counts were recorded for this clone. The chain is built from TRBV5-1 and TRBJ2-7, with 8 bases that match TRBD2. J lost 5 bases, V lost 3 bases, and 7 bases had no gene match. Germline V gene data show CDR1 as SGHRS and CDR2 as YFSETQ. The CDR3 has 14 residues. The CDR3: CASSSGGAGDEQYF. CDR3 in DNA: TGCGCCAGCAGCTCCGGGGGGGCAGGCGACGAGCAGTACTTC.

This clone was seen only a few times. This chain joins TRBV27 and TRBJ2-7, with a possible D match to TRBD1 (5 bases). This CDR3 contains 13 residues. V was pared by 4 bases and J by 1 base, with 8 bases between. Germline V gene lookup returns CDR1 MNHEY and CDR2 SMNVEV (reference sequence). The DNA of the CDR3 is TGTGCCAGCAGTTCAGGGATGTCCTACGAGCAGTACTTC. This translates into CASSSGMSYEQYF.

Only one count was recorded for this clone. J is TRBJ2-3 and V is TRBV11-2, with D uncertain. The CDR3 consists of 13 residues. The V gene lost 3 bases and the J gene lost 5 bases, with 9 bases spanning the gap. In germline, CDR1 is SGHAT, CDR2 FQNNGV. The CDR3 bases are TGTGCCAGCAGCTTTTTGGTGAGAGATACGCAGTATTTT. Its translation is CASSFLVRDTQYF.

This clone was recorded a few times. This chain uses TRBV7-9 with TRBJ2-7; TRBD1 matches at 7 bases. V was pared by 2 bases and J by 4 bases, with 8 bases of the junction left unmatched. This CDR3 region has 15 residues. Germline CDR1 is SEHNR and CDR2 is FQNEAQ (reference sequence). In DNA, the CDR3 is TGTGCCAGCAGCTTACGACAGGGCCTCCCTTACGAGCAGTACTTC. Amino acid sequence: CASSLRQGLPYEQYF.

V and J are TRBV29-1 and TRBJ2-7; D is perhaps TRBD2 (6 bases). Germline V CDR1 and CDR2: SQVTM, ANQGSEA. This CDR3 is built from 14 residues. Trimming pared 4 bases from V and 5 bases from J, leaving 18 bases between. The CDR3 reads CSVGHGGYRDEQYF. CDR3 DNA: TGCAGCGTTGGCCATGGGGGGTACCGAGACGAGCAGTACTTC.

This clone showed up just a few times. The V gene is TRBV1, the J gene TRBJ1-5. TRBV1 is noted as a pseudogene. The CDR3 has 14 residues. CDR3 DNA sequence: TGCACCAGCAGCCATGAAGGCCTCAATCAGCCCCAGCATTTT. This translates into CTSSHEGLNQPQHF.

The chain employs TRBV7-9 and TRBJ1-3, with D hard to call. With 8 bases removed from V and 2 bases from J, the gap between germline ends came to 10 bases. The CDR3 spans 13 residues. CDR1 is SEHNR, CDR2 FQNEAQ, per germline (reference sequence). The CDR3 reads CASRLGTGNTIYF. CDR3 coding DNA: TGTGCCAGCCGCCTAGGGACTGGAAACACCATATATTTT.

The chain employs TRBV18 and TRBJ1-4; 9 bases agree with TRBD1. Per germline, CDR1 KGHSH and CDR2 LQKENI. V was clipped by 0 bases and J by 8 bases; unmatched bases: 4. CDR3 length equals 15 residues. This CDR3 is CASSPPGTGREKLFF. In DNA form, the CDR3 reads TGTGCCAGCTCACCACCAGGGACAGGGCGGGAAAAACTGTTTTTT.

The genes are TRBV30 and TRBJ1-4; possible D gene TRBD1, 5 bases. Trimming shortened V by 4 bases and J by 3 bases, and 12 bases separated the two germline ends. Germline assignment: CDR1 GTSNPN and CDR2 SVGIG (reference sequence). This CDR3 comprises 14 residues. CDR3 coding DNA: TGTGCCTGGAACGACCAGGGTGCTAATGAAAAACTGTTTTTT. It translates to CAWNDQGANEKLFF.

Remarks on this clone: This sequence may be a read error, since a much larger clone differs from it by one base. In the same sample, other DNA sequences code for this CDR3. This rearrangement joins TRBV7-2 to TRBJ2-3, with D hard to call. The ends were cut back, 1 base at V and 4 bases at J, with 6 bases in the middle. This CDR3 region has 13 residues. Germline V gives CDR1 SGHTA, CDR2 FQGNSA. CDR3: CASSLGAPDTQYF. CDR3 in DNA: TGTGCCAGCAGCTTAGGGGCCCCAGATACGCAGTATTTT.